This entry lists 14 T cell receptor beta chains sequenced from one sample in a study of OX40 agonist ivuxolimab in advanced cancers. TCRdb keeps only in-frame clones here, not all; method: immunoSEQ multiplex PCR. The data hold fewer than 65,000 clones, with approximately 86% observed a single time. The sample in question was CD4+ or CD8+ T cells sorted from blood, obtained in a trial of the OX40 agonist ivuxolimab. The origin of the receptors is an adult with an advanced solid tumor such as melanoma, head and neck, liver or kidney cancer.

The rearrangement links TRBV7-2 to TRBJ2-7; 8 positions match TRBD1. Germline values: CDR1 SGHTA, CDR2 FQGNSA. The CDR3 totals 15 residues. The V and J ends lost 5 bases and 3 bases, in that order; junction bases with no gene match: 9. The CDR3: CASSHRTGQSYEQYF. CDR3 DNA sequence: TGTGCCAGCAGCCATAGGACAGGGCAAAGCTACGAGCAGTACTTC.

The J gene is TRBJ1-3, the V gene TRBV27; D gene uncertain. CDR1 and CDR2 from the germline V gene are MNHEY and SMNVEV (reference sequence). The CDR3 has 14 amino acids. V gave up 3 bases and J gave up 0 bases, with 6 bases separating them. The CDR3 sequence: CASSLTSSGNTIYF. CDR3 nucleotide sequence: TGTGCCAGCAGTTTGACAAGCTCTGGAAACACCATATATTTT.

The chain couples TRBV7-9 to TRBJ2-5; 7 nucleotides match TRBD2. With V trimmed by 4 bases and J by 4 bases, 6 bases remained unmatched. The CDR3 is 14 residues long. Per the germline V gene, CDR1 is SEHNR and CDR2 is FQNEAQ (reference sequence). In DNA form, the CDR3 reads TGTGCCAGCAGCTGGCTCGGGAGGACAGAGACCCAGTACTTC. Its translation: CASSWLGRTETQYF.

This chain connects TRBV30 to TRBJ2-2, with a weak D call TRBD1 (5 bases). Trimming removed 3 bases at V and 0 bases at J, with 8 bases between. The CDR3 runs 14 residues. Germline values: CDR1 GTSNPN, CDR2 SVGIG (reference sequence). The CDR3 is CAWRGAANTGELFF. In nucleotides, the CDR3 is TGTGCCTGGAGAGGGGCAGCGAACACCGGGGAGCTGTTTTTT.

Only a few counts were recorded for this clone. The chain carries TRBV5-4 and TRBJ1-2; TRBD1 aligns across 9 bases. The ends lost 2 bases at V and 6 bases at J; junction bases unmatched: 5. From germline, CDR1 is SGHNT and CDR2 YYREEE (reference sequence). This CDR3 region has 14 residues. The CDR3 DNA sequence: TGTGCCAGCAGCTTCCACAGGGGGCAGGATGGCTACACCTTC. This translates into CASSFHRGQDGYTF.

The chain uses TRBV6-5 and TRBJ2-3; 8 bases agree with TRBD2. The CDR3 is 15 amino acids. J lost 0 bases, V lost 4 bases, and 3 bases had no gene match. Germline V gives CDR1 MNHEY, CDR2 SVGAGI. This CDR3 is CASSFGGGSTDTQYF. Here the CDR3 DNA reads TGTGCCAGCAGTTTCGGGGGGGGTAGCACAGATACGCAGTATTTT.

The chain uses TRBV29-1 and TRBJ2-7, with 7 nucleotides matching TRBD1. The V gene end was trimmed by 7 bases and the J gene end by 6 bases; junction bases not matched to a gene: 9. The CDR3 extends over 12 amino acids. The germline CDR1 and CDR2 sequences are SQVTM and ANQGSEA. The DNA for the CDR3 is TGCAGCGCTAGACAGGGTTCAAGCGAGCAGTACTTC. The encoded protein is CSARQGSSEQYF.

The chain carries TRBV30 and TRBJ2-5; D is possibly TRBD2 (6 bases). CDR1 GTSNPN and CDR2 SVGIG come from the germline V gene (reference sequence). The CDR3 sequence is 14 residues long. The V end was cut by 3 bases, the J end by 6 bases, with 17 bases between. The CDR3 nucleotides are TGTGCCTGGAGGGATGGAGGGAGTTGGAAGACCCAGTACTTC. Protein product: CAWRDGGSWKTQYF. Variable domain in full (rest from reference TRBV30 and TRBJ2-5): SQTIHQWPATLVQPVGSPLSLECTVEGTSNPNLYWYRQAAGRGLQLLFYSVGIGQISSEVPQNLSASRPQDRQFILSSKKLLLSDSGFYLCAWRDGGSWKTQYFGPGTRLLVL.

This sequence joins TRBV7-2 and TRBJ1-6; D might be TRBD1 (5 bases). The CDR3 consists of 13 residues. V dropped 5 bases and J dropped 10 bases, with 12 bases sitting between them. CDR1 and CDR2 from the germline V gene are SGHTA and FQGNSA. The DNA of the CDR3 is TGTGCCAGCAGCACACGACAGTTATCACCCCTCCACTTT. Translated: CASSTRQLSPLHF. Looking up the rest from reference TRBV7-2 and TRBJ1-6 gives the full variable domain: GAGVSQSPSNKVTEKGKDVELRCDPISGHTALYWYRQSLGQGLEFLIYFQGNSAPDKSGLPSDRFSAERTGGSVSTLTIQRTQQEDSAVYLCASSTRQLSPLHFGNGTRLTVT.

This clone has only one observation. This chain connects TRBV5-1 to TRBJ2-7; 10 bases match TRBD1. The J segment lost 4 bases and the V segment lost 0 bases, leaving 4 bases of the junction unmatched. This CDR3 region has 15 residues. Looked up from germline, CDR1 is SGHRS and CDR2 is YFSETQ. CDR3 residues: CASSLVPGQGYEQYF. The CDR3 coding sequence is TGCGCCAGCAGCTTGGTTCCGGGACAGGGGTACGAGCAGTACTTC.

The V and J genes are TRBV2 and TRBJ1-3; D might be TRBD1 (5 bases). V lost 6 bases and J 0 bases, leaving 12 bases between the germline ends. The CDR3 totals 15 residues. The germline V gene has CDR1 SNHLY and CDR2 FYNNEI. Written as DNA, the CDR3 is TGTGCCAGCAGCCTACAGGAATTCTCTGGAAACACCATATATTTT. Translating it yields CASSLQEFSGNTIYF.

For this clone: Other DNA sequences in the sample encode the same CDR3. This rearrangement joins TRBV5-4 to TRBJ1-2; D is perhaps TRBD1 (5 bases). The CDR3 covers 12 residues. Germline assignment: CDR1 SGHNT and CDR2 YYREEE (reference sequence). Trimming removed 2 bases from V and 7 bases from J, with 9 bases in between. In nucleotides, the CDR3 is TGTGCCAGCAGCTTTCCAGGGTCTGGCTACACCTTC. Translated, it gives CASSFPGSGYTF.

The V and J genes are TRBV5-1 and TRBJ2-7, with 13 bases that match TRBD2. The CDR3 covers 13 residues. Trimming took 4 bases from V and 10 from J; bases not matched to a gene: 5. Germline V gives CDR1 SGHRS, CDR2 YFSETQ. In nucleotides, the CDR3 is TGCGCCAGCAGCGAAGGACTAGCGGGAGTACAGTACTTC. Its translation: CASSEGLAGVQYF.

The rearrangement joins TRBV5-5 to TRBJ2-1; D is uncertain. This CDR3 has 10 residues. CDR1 is SGHKS, CDR2 YYEKEE, per germline (reference sequence). V dropped 1 base and J dropped 9 bases, with 2 bases sitting between them. CDR3 loop: CASSLSEQFF. In nucleotides, the CDR3 is TGTGCCAGCAGCTTGAGTGAGCAGTTCTTC.